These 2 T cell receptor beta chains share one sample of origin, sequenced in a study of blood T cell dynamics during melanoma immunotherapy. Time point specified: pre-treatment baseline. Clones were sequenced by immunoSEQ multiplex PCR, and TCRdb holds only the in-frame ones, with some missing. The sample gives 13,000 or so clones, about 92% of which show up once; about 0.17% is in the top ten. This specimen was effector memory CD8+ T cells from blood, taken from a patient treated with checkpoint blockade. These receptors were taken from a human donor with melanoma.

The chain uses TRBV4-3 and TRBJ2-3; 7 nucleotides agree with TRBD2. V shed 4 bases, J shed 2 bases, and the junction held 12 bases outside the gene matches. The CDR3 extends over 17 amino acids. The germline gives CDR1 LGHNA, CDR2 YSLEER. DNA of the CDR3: TGCGCCAGCAGCCTCGACGCCCCAGCGGGACCCACAGATACGCAGTATTTT. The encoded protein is CASSLDAPAGPTDTQYF.

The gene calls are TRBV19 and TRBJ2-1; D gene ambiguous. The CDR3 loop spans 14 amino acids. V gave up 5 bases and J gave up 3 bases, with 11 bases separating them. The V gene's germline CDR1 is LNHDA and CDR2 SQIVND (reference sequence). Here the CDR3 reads CASSSVVNYNEQFF. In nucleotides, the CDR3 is TGTGCCAGTAGTTCGGTAGTTAACTACAATGAGCAGTTCTTC.